Shown below are 26 T cell receptor beta chains from a single sample sequenced in a study of cytomegalovirus exposure and HLA in healthy donors. 60 Vbeta and 13 Jbeta primers were used in PCR. Repertoires were generated with immunoSEQ multiplex PCR, while TCRdb's copy carries only in-frame clones and drops some. The data hold some 180,000 clones, with 80% observed a single time. Sequenced sample: PBMCs. The source is a girl aged 10-17 years in good health and CMV-seropositive.

The rearrangement joins TRBV19 to TRBJ2-5; 8 nucleotides align to TRBD2. The length of the CDR3 is 15 residues. The germline gives CDR1 LNHDA, CDR2 SQIVND (reference sequence). V lost 3 bases and J lost 5; bases outside the gene matches: 8. The CDR3 here is CASSMTTGGLETQYF. The CDR3 nucleotides are TGTGCCAGTAGTATGACCACGGGAGGGCTGGAGACCCAGTACTTC. Drawing the rest from reference TRBV19 and TRBJ2-5, the complete variable domain is DGGITQSPKYLFRKEGQNVTLSCEQNLNHDAMYWYRQDPGQGLRLIYYSQIVNDFQKGDIAEGYSVSREKKESFPLTVTSAQKNPTAFYLCASSMTTGGLETQYFGPGTRLLVL.

The chain couples TRBV5-1 to TRBJ2-3; 8 bases map to TRBD2. J gave up 4 bases and V 5 bases, and 3 bases lay outside the gene matches. The CDR3 is 13 amino acids. Germline V CDR1 and CDR2: SGHRS, YFSETQ. In DNA, the CDR3 is TGCGCCAGCAGTTGGACTAGCTCAGATACGCAGTATTTT. Translated, it gives CASSWTSSDTQYF.

This clone came up a few times. The chain combines TRBV29-1 with TRBJ2-2, with D unclear. Trimming cost V 3 bases and J 4 bases, with 3 bases left between them. CDR3 length: 11 amino acids. Germline loops: CDR1 SQVTM, CDR2 ANQGSEA. The CDR3 DNA follows: TGCAGCGTTGACAGCACCGGGGAGCTGTTTTTT. Its protein product is CSVDSTGELFF.

DNA for the CDR3: TGTGCCAGCAGCTTAGTGGGGGCGGAAGGTTCACCCCTCCACTTT. It encodes CASSLVGAEGSPLHF. This chain links TRBV7-9 with TRBJ1-6, with D maybe TRBD1 (6 bases). The CDR3 loop spans 15 amino acids. CDR1 and CDR2 from the germline V gene are SEHNR and FQNEAQ (reference sequence). V was trimmed by 1 base and J by 9 bases, leaving 13 bases between them.

The chain links TRBV5-1 to TRBJ2-2; 9 nucleotides agree with TRBD1. Per germline, CDR1 SGHRS and CDR2 YFSETQ. This CDR3 is 17 amino acids long. Unmatched junction bases numbered 6, after V lost 2 bases and J lost 1 base. CDR3 in DNA: TGCGCCAGCAGCTTCCGACAGGGGGTGAGGAACACCGGGGAGCTGTTTTTT. Its protein is CASSFRQGVRNTGELFF. Looking up the rest from reference TRBV5-1 and TRBJ2-2 gives the full variable domain: KAGVTQTPRYLIKTRGQQVTLSCSPISGHRSVSWYQQTPGQGLQFLFEYFSETQRNKGNFPGRFSGRQFSNSRSEMNVSTLELGDSALYLCASSFRQGVRNTGELFFGEGSRLTVL.

V is TRBV6-1 and J is TRBJ2-7; TRBD2 might be the D (6 bases). Trimming left V 8 bases short and J 4 bases short, with 21 bases between. CDR1 MNHNS and CDR2 SASEGT come from the germline V gene. The CDR3 spans 15 residues. The DNA for the CDR3 is TGTGCCAGCCTTAACTCTGGGACGGGGACTTACGAGCAGTACTTC. Translated: CASLNSGTGTYEQYF.

J is TRBJ2-1 and V is TRBV15; 12 bases fit TRBD2. Germline assignment: CDR1 LNHNV and CDR2 YYDKDF (reference sequence). This CDR3 has 16 amino acids. After removal of 1 base from V and 7 bases from J, the junction contained 5 bases not matched to a gene. The CDR3 loop is CATSRGGLAGRNEQFF. In nucleotides, the CDR3 is TGTGCCACCAGCAGAGGTGGACTAGCGGGACGAAATGAGCAGTTCTTC.

V is TRBV5-1 and J is TRBJ1-4; D might be TRBD1 (5 bases). The germline V gene encodes CDR1 SGHRS and CDR2 YFSETQ. Trimming shortened V by 4 bases and J by 3 bases, and 16 bases separated the two germline ends. This CDR3 has 16 residues. The CDR3 bases are TGCGCCAGCAGCCTCAAGGGGCAGGGCGCTAATGAAAAACTGTTTTTT. This sequence encodes CASSLKGQGANEKLFF.

This chain connects TRBV5-1 to TRBJ2-5; D remains unclear. With 3 bases removed from V and 5 bases from J, the gap between germline ends came to 5 bases. CDR1 SGHRS and CDR2 YFSETQ come from the germline V gene. The CDR3 is 11 residues long. The CDR3 region has the DNA TGCGCCAGCAGCTATGAGGAGACCCAGTACTTC. It encodes CASSYEETQYF.

The J gene is TRBJ2-7, the V gene TRBV6-5; D gene uncertain. The ends were cut back, 5 bases at V and 0 bases at J, with 8 bases in the middle. The CDR3 covers 13 residues. Germline lookup yields CDR1 MNHEY and CDR2 SVGAGI. DNA of the CDR3: TGTGCCAGCAGTGCTTCTAGCTCCTACGAGCAGTACTTC. Its protein is CASSASSSYEQYF.

This chain uses TRBV10-3 with TRBJ1-2; 11 bases are shared with TRBD1. V lost 7 bases to trimming and J lost 5 bases; unmatched junction nucleotides: 6. This CDR3 contains 14 residues. Germline V gene data show CDR1 as ENHRY and CDR2 as SYGVKD. CDR3: CAINGQGAYYGYTF. The CDR3 DNA is TGTGCCATCAACGGACAGGGGGCGTATTATGGCTACACCTTC.

V and J are TRBV18 and TRBJ2-3; TRBD2 agrees at 11 bases. Trimming cost V 4 bases and J 4 bases; bases outside gene matches: 4. Germline CDR1 KGHSH, CDR2 LQKENI. The CDR3 consists of 15 residues. The DNA of the CDR3 is TGTGCCAGCTCACTCGGGGGACTAGCGGCAGATACGCAGTATTTT. Its protein product is CASSLGGLAADTQYF.

The chain combines TRBV4-1 with TRBJ1-5; D ambiguous. The CDR3 consists of 14 residues. Trimming removed 3 bases at V and 4 bases at J, with 10 bases between. Germline CDR1 reads MGHRA; CDR2 reads YSYEKL. The chain's CDR3 is CASSHRGQNQPQHF. The CDR3 nucleotides read TGCGCCAGCAGCCACCGCGGCCAAAATCAGCCCCAGCATTTT.

The chain employs TRBV7-9 and TRBJ2-3, with D maybe TRBD2 (7 bases). This CDR3 comprises 16 residues. Germline CDR1 is SEHNR and CDR2 is FQNEAQ (reference sequence). With 4 bases removed from V and 3 bases from J, the gap between germline ends came to 17 bases. CDR3 sequence reads: CASSSGEGVITDTQYF. DNA for the CDR3: TGTGCCAGCAGCTCTGGGGAGGGGGTAATTACAGATACGCAGTATTTT. The whole variable domain, filled in from reference TRBV7-9 and TRBJ2-3, reads DTGVSQNPRHKITKRGQNVTFRCDPISEHNRLYWYRQTLGQGPEFLTYFQNEAQLEKSRLLSDRFSAERPKGSFSTLEIQRTEQGDSAMYLCASSSGEGVITDTQYFGPGTRLTVL.

V gene TRBV2 combines with J gene TRBJ2-2; 8 bases match TRBD1. This CDR3 is 15 amino acids long. Trimming took 4 bases from V and 6 from J; bases not matched to a gene: 7. Germline V CDR1 and CDR2: SNHLY, FYNNEI. CDR3 region: CASSGQGATSGELFF. The CDR3 nucleotides are TGTGCCAGCAGTGGGCAGGGGGCTACTTCCGGGGAGCTGTTTTTT.

The rearrangement joins TRBV5-4 to TRBJ2-3, with 9 bases fitting TRBD2. CDR3 length: 17 amino acids. Per the germline V gene, CDR1 is SGHNT and CDR2 is YYREEE (reference sequence). The trim removed 4 bases at V and 4 bases at J, leaving 13 bases unmatched. In nucleotides, the CDR3 is TGTGCCAGCAGCCCGGGTGGGCTAGCGGGAATAGCAGATACGCAGTATTTT. It translates to CASSPGGLAGIADTQYF.

The chain recombines TRBV7-9 with TRBJ2-7; 7 bases align to TRBD2. V lost 5 bases, J lost 0 bases, and 1 base stayed unmatched. CDR1 SEHNR and CDR2 FQNEAQ come from the germline V gene (reference sequence). The CDR3 spans 13 residues. The CDR3 DNA sequence: TGTGCCAGCAGCCGGGACTACTCCTACGAGCAGTACTTC. Amino acids: CASSRDYSYEQYF.

The chain recombines TRBV6-5 with TRBJ2-7, with no clear D. The germline CDR1 and CDR2 sequences are MNHEY and SVGAGI. The CDR3 is 15 amino acids. The V end was cut by 2 bases, the J end by 5 bases, with 16 bases between. CDR3: CASSYAILSNHEQYF. CDR3 DNA: TGTGCCAGCAGTTACGCGATCCTTAGTAACCACGAGCAGTACTTC.

Only a few counts were recorded for this clone. This chain connects TRBV5-1 to TRBJ1-1, with D perhaps TRBD1 (5 bases). The CDR3 runs to 16 residues. V lost 0 bases, J lost 1 base, and 13 bases lay in between. Germline CDR1 is SGHRS and CDR2 is YFSETQ. The CDR3 DNA is TGCGCCAGCAGCTTGGCCCCGGTGGGGCCGAACACTGAAGCTTTCTTT. Amino acids: CASSLAPVGPNTEAFF.

The CDR3 nucleotides are TGTGCCACCAGCATCAACAGCCCCTCCTACAATGAGCAGTTCTTC. This sequence encodes CATSINSPSYNEQFF. V gene TRBV15 combines with J gene TRBJ2-1; D gene unclear. Trimming removed 4 bases at V and 0 bases at J, with 10 bases between. From germline, CDR1 is LNHNV and CDR2 YYDKDF (reference sequence). This CDR3 contains 15 residues.

The gene calls are TRBV19 and TRBJ1-5; weak D call: TRBD1 (5 bases). Trimming shortened V by 4 bases and J by 7 bases, and 11 bases separated the two germline ends. Germline loops: CDR1 LNHDA, CDR2 SQIVND (reference sequence). The CDR3 spans 13 residues. The CDR3 coding sequence is TGTGCCAGTAGTAGGGGCAGGGTCCAGCCCCAGCATTTT. Its translation: CASSRGRVQPQHF.

In its sample, this clone was seen once. This chain joins TRBV4-2 and TRBJ2-2; TRBD2 matches 11 bases. The germline V gene has CDR1 LGHNA and CDR2 YNFKEQ. The trim removed 3 bases at V and 6 bases at J, leaving 6 bases unmatched. The CDR3 is 16 amino acids. For the CDR3, the DNA is TGTGCCAGCAGCCACACTAGCGGGAGTAACCCCGGGGAGCTGTTTTTT. This sequence encodes CASSHTSGSNPGELFF.

V gene TRBV9 combines with J gene TRBJ2-6, with D perhaps TRBD2 (9 bases). The CDR3 covers 21 residues. Trimming left V 0 bases short and J 4 bases short, with 26 bases between. Germline assignment: CDR1 SGDLS and CDR2 YYNGEE. The CDR3 here is CASSVARQGTSLKAGANVLTF. The CDR3 DNA reads TGTGCCAGCAGCGTAGCACGACAGGGGACTAGCCTTAAGGCCGGGGCCAACGTCCTGACTTTC.

A remark on this clone: Other DNA sequences in this sample translate to the same CDR3. V gene TRBV27 combines with J gene TRBJ2-7; D is perhaps TRBD1 (5 bases). The length of the CDR3 is 13 residues. The V end was cut by 7 bases, the J end by 4 bases, with 14 bases between. Germline CDR1 and CDR2: MNHEY and SMNVEV (reference sequence). The CDR3 DNA follows: TGTGCCAGCAAGCGAGAAGGGGCATACGAGCAGTACTTC. It encodes CASKREGAYEQYF.

The chain combines TRBV11-2 with TRBJ2-5; 9 nucleotides match TRBD1. CDR3 length: 19 amino acids. V lost 2 bases and J lost 1; bases outside the gene matches: 14. Germline CDR1 is SGHAT and CDR2 is FQNNGV. CDR3 sequence (DNA): TGTGCCAGCAGCTTATGGATCGGGGGACAGGGTCCGGGCCAAGAGACCCAGTACTTC. This translates into CASSLWIGGQGPGQETQYF.

The chain couples TRBV30 to TRBJ2-1; 11 bases fit TRBD2. Trimming took 5 bases from V and 4 from J; bases not matched to a gene: 10. The CDR3 is 16 amino acids. From germline, CDR1 is GTSNPN and CDR2 SVGIG (reference sequence). This chain's CDR3 is CAWDAGLAGPYNEQFF. The CDR3 bases are TGTGCCTGGGATGCTGGACTAGCGGGCCCATACAATGAGCAGTTCTTC.